Presented here are 27 T cell receptor beta chains from one specimen sequenced in a study of blood T cell repertoires in COVID-19. Profiling relied on immunoSEQ multiplex PCR, and the TCRdb table lists in-frame clones only, not all of them. The sample shows about 210,000 clones, 75% to 85% of them seen only once. Sequencing was carried out using PBMCs or T cells enriched from blood (not recorded which). Source of these receptors: a young man with acute COVID-19.

This clone has a handful of counts. The chain employs TRBV29-1 and TRBJ1-1; TRBD1 matches at 8 bases. Germline V gives CDR1 SQVTM, CDR2 ANQGSEA. CDR3 length equals 14 residues. After removal of 5 bases from V and 2 bases from J, the junction contained 7 bases not matched to a gene. The CDR3, as DNA: TGCAGCGTTAAAGGGACAGGAGAAAACACTGAAGCTTTCTTT. The encoded protein is CSVKGTGENTEAFF.

This sequence joins TRBV19 and TRBJ2-2, with 13 bases lining up with TRBD2. The J segment lost 1 base and the V segment lost 8 bases, leaving 7 bases of the junction unmatched. Germline lookup yields CDR1 LNHDA and CDR2 SQIVND (reference sequence). The CDR3 consists of 17 residues. The CDR3 here is CASWGLAGTQNTGELFF. CDR3 in DNA: TGTGCCAGTTGGGGACTAGCGGGGACACAGAACACCGGGGAGCTGTTTTTT.

The V gene is TRBV9, the J gene TRBJ1-3; 8 nucleotides align to TRBD1. The CDR3 is 12 residues long. Trimming cost V 3 bases and J 12 bases; bases outside gene matches: 5. Germline loops: CDR1 SGDLS, CDR2 YYNGEE. The DNA of the CDR3 is TGTGCCAGCAGCGGCGGACAGGGTAACATATATTTT. It yields the protein CASSGGQGNIYF.

The chain uses TRBV3-1 (or the pseudogene TRBV3-2) and TRBJ2-5; 10 bases match TRBD2. Germline-derived CDR1 and CDR2 are LGHDT and YNNKEL (reference sequence). This CDR3 contains 15 residues. V shed 5 bases, J shed 2 bases, and the junction held 5 bases outside the gene matches. The DNA for the CDR3 is TGTGCCAGCAGCTTTAGCGGGGGGACACAAGAGACCCAGTACTTC. It translates to CASSFSGGTQETQYF.

CDR3 sequence: CASTRTGGITAFF. The DNA for the CDR3 is TGTGCCAGCACGAGGACAGGGGGCATCACGGCTTTCTTT. This chain links TRBV2 with TRBJ1-1, with TRBD1 identical over 11 bases. The CDR3 has 13 amino acids. V trimming: 7 bases; J trimming: 11 bases; junction bases outside the gene matches: 9. Germline V CDR1 and CDR2: SNHLY, FYNNEI.

This clone was observed once. The chain uses TRBV28 and TRBJ2-5, with 7 bases fitting TRBD1. Germline V lookup: CDR1 MDHEN, CDR2 SYDVKM. Germline trimming cut 11 bases from V and 5 bases from J; bases unmatched to any gene: 11. The CDR3 contains 13 residues. The CDR3 is CAHGKTGWETQYF. The CDR3 DNA follows: TGTGCCCACGGCAAGACAGGGTGGGAGACCCAGTACTTC.

In its sample, this clone was seen once. The V call is TRBV2, the J call TRBJ2-3, with unresolved D. The length of the CDR3 is 12 residues. V dropped 3 bases and J dropped 9 bases, with 10 bases sitting between them. CDR1 is SNHLY and CDR2 is FYNNEI in the germline V gene. The CDR3 sequence: CASSDLVATQYF. For the CDR3, the DNA is TGTGCCAGCAGTGACCTAGTCGCGACGCAGTATTTT.

The V and J genes are TRBV19 and TRBJ2-5; 7 bases align to TRBD2. The CDR3 is 12 residues long. With V trimmed by 7 bases and J by 2 bases, 1 base remained unmatched. Per the germline V gene, CDR1 is LNHDA and CDR2 is SQIVND (reference sequence). The DNA of the CDR3 is TGTGCCAGTAAGGGACTACAAGAGACCCAGTACTTC. Encoded protein: CASKGLQETQYF.

The V gene is TRBV28, the J gene TRBJ1-5, with a possible D match to TRBD1 (5 bases). Trimming took 5 bases from V and 0 from J, leaving 20 bases between them. CDR3 length: 18 amino acids. Germline CDR1 is MDHEN and CDR2 is SYDVKM. The DNA of the CDR3 is TGTGCCAGCAGTCGGGGGACGGCGAGAAAGAATAGCAATCAGCCCCAGCATTTT. Its translation: CASSRGTARKNSNQPQHF.

The chain combines TRBV2 with TRBJ2-5; D call uncertain. CDR3 length equals 14 residues. From germline, CDR1 is SNHLY and CDR2 FYNNEI. Trimming removed 1 base from V and 3 bases from J, with 9 bases in between. The CDR3 DNA follows: TGTGCCAGCAGTGAAGATTTCCCAAAAGAGACCCAGTACTTC. This translates into CASSEDFPKETQYF.

Only a few counts were recorded for this clone. The chain joins TRBV9 to TRBJ2-2, with no clear D. This CDR3 region has 13 residues. CDR1 and CDR2 (germline): SGDLS, YYNGEE. Trimming cost V 2 bases and J 3 bases, with 5 bases left between them. The CDR3 DNA follows: TGTGCCAGCAGCGTGGCAGACACCGGGGAGCTGTTTTTT. It encodes CASSVADTGELFF. Variable domain in full (rest from reference TRBV9 and TRBJ2-2): DSGVTQTPKHLITATGQRVTLRCSPRSGDLSVYWYQQSLDQGLQFLIQYYNGEERAKGNILERFSAQQFPDLHSELNLSSLELGDSALYFCASSVADTGELFFGEGSRLTVL.

The rearrangement links TRBV16 to TRBJ2-1, with 9 nucleotides matching TRBD1. J gave up 12 bases and V 0 bases, and 9 bases lay outside the gene matches. The CDR3 length is 15 residues. Germline V gene lookup returns CDR1 KGHSY and CDR2 FQNENV. The DNA of the CDR3 is TGTGCCAGCAGCCAATCGTCGGGACAGGGCGGGGCGCAGTTCTTC. Protein product: CASSQSSGQGGAQFF.

J is TRBJ2-3 and V is TRBV5-4, with 13 positions matching TRBD2. The CDR3 runs to 18 residues. Germline lookup yields CDR1 SGHNT and CDR2 YYREEE (reference sequence). V lost 4 bases to trimming and J lost 4 bases; unmatched junction nucleotides: 12. CDR3 DNA: TGTGCCAGCAGCGACCCGACTAGCGGGGGGCAGGTGGCAGATACGCAGTATTTT. Amino acids: CASSDPTSGGQVADTQYF. Based on the CDR3 plus reference TRBV5-4 and TRBJ2-3, the full variable domain is ETGVTQSPTHLIKTRGQQVTLRCSSQSGHNTVSWYQQALGQGPQFIFQYYREEENGRGNFPPRFSGLQFPNYSSELNVNALELDDSALYLCASSDPTSGGQVADTQYFGPGTRLTVL.

V gene TRBV28 combines with J gene TRBJ1-4; the match to TRBD1 covers 8 bases. Germline assignment: CDR1 MDHEN and CDR2 SYDVKM. The CDR3 has 15 amino acids. Trimming took 6 bases from V and 3 from J; bases not matched to a gene: 6. The CDR3: CASRGQGKANEKLFF. The CDR3 DNA reads as TGTGCCAGCAGAGGACAGGGTAAAGCTAATGAAAAACTGTTTTTT.

The V and J genes are TRBV9 and TRBJ2-7; D is unresolved. The V end was cut by 3 bases, the J end by 5 bases, with 12 bases between. CDR3 length: 13 residues. The germline CDR1 and CDR2 sequences are SGDLS and YYNGEE. In DNA form, the CDR3 reads TGTGCCAGCAGCGCGCGGTATCGGGACGAGCAGTACTTC. Its translation is CASSARYRDEQYF. Looking up the rest from reference TRBV9 and TRBJ2-7 gives the full variable domain: DSGVTQTPKHLITATGQRVTLRCSPRSGDLSVYWYQQSLDQGLQFLIQYYNGEERAKGNILERFSAQQFPDLHSELNLSSLELGDSALYFCASSARYRDEQYFGPGTRLTVT.

This chain's CDR3 is CTTRQGLSTDTQYF. CDR3 DNA sequence: TGCACTACGAGGCAGGGGCTCAGCACAGATACGCAGTATTTT. The J gene is TRBJ2-3, the V gene TRBV5-1; D is possibly TRBD1 (6 bases). The CDR3 has 14 residues. The germline CDR1 and CDR2 sequences are SGHRS and YFSETQ.

CDR3 sequence (DNA): TGTGCCAGCAGCTTAGGACATTTCGCCTACGAGCAGTACTTC. Amino acid sequence: CASSLGHFAYEQYF. V usage is TRBV11-2 and J usage is TRBJ2-7; no definite D call. CDR1 SGHAT and CDR2 FQNNGV come from the germline V gene. V was pared by 1 base and J by 2 bases, with 9 bases between. The CDR3 contains 14 residues.

As DNA, the CDR3 is TGTGCCACCTTCCCGGGACACCTCTATGGCTACACCTTC. Protein product: CATFPGHLYGYTF. This chain links TRBV28 with TRBJ1-2, with D perhaps matching TRBD1 (6 bases). Between the trimmed V and J ends, which lost 10 bases and 4 bases, there was a span of 16 bases. Germline CDR1 is MDHEN and CDR2 is SYDVKM. The CDR3 length is 13 residues.

The chain combines TRBV28 with TRBJ2-7, with 15 bases aligning to TRBD2. Trimming removed 7 bases from V and 0 bases from J; junction bases left unmatched: 10. The CDR3 is 18 residues long. Looked up from germline, CDR1 is MDHEN and CDR2 is SYDVKM. This chain's CDR3 is CASTPPGLAGGSSYEQYF. In DNA form, the CDR3 reads TGTGCCAGCACCCCACCGGGACTAGCGGGGGGTAGCTCCTACGAGCAGTACTTC.

This chain connects TRBV19 to TRBJ1-2; 9 nucleotides line up with TRBD1. Germline values: CDR1 LNHDA, CDR2 SQIVND (reference sequence). V lost 5 bases to trimming and J lost 8 bases; unmatched junction nucleotides: 12. CDR3 length: 15 residues. Here the CDR3 DNA reads TGTGCCAGTAGTGTTACCGGGACAGGGCTTAGAGGCTACACCTTC. Amino acids: CASSVTGTGLRGYTF.

The J gene is TRBJ2-3, the V gene TRBV9; 14 bases are a match to TRBD2. V trimming: 4 bases; J trimming: 3 bases; junction bases outside the gene matches: 4. Germline CDR1 and CDR2: SGDLS and YYNGEE. CDR3 size: 16 residues. The CDR3 loop is CASSPRLAGGTDTQYF. In DNA form, the CDR3 reads TGTGCCAGCAGCCCACGACTAGCGGGGGGGACAGATACGCAGTATTTT.

This chain joins TRBV5-4 and TRBJ2-3, with TRBD1 matching over 10 bases. The CDR3 length is 17 residues. The V and J ends lost 4 bases and 5 bases, in that order; junction bases with no gene match: 13. Germline CDR1 is SGHNT and CDR2 is YYREEE (reference sequence). CDR3 nucleotide sequence: TGTGCCAGCAGCGCGGACAGGGGGTGGGTGGTTGGAGATACGCAGTATTTT. Translating gives CASSADRGWVVGDTQYF.

The chain has TRBV19 and TRBJ1-5; 10 bases agree with TRBD1. After removal of 4 bases from V and 3 bases from J, the junction contained 6 bases not matched to a gene. There are 16 residues in the CDR3. Germline V gene data show CDR1 as LNHDA and CDR2 as SQIVND (reference sequence). The CDR3 nucleotides are TGTGCCAGTAGTACCCGGACAGGGGGAAACAATCAGCCCCAGCATTTT. Protein: CASSTRTGGNNQPQHF.

The J gene is TRBJ2-3, the V gene TRBV19; 9 bases are shared with TRBD1. Germline-derived CDR1 and CDR2 are LNHDA and SQIVND (reference sequence). This CDR3 comprises 15 residues. J lost 2 bases, V lost 9 bases, and 9 bases had no gene match. The chain's CDR3 is CASRKTGGDTDTQYF. The DNA for the CDR3 is TGTGCCAGCAGGAAGACAGGGGGAGACACAGATACGCAGTATTTT.

V is TRBV5-1 and J is TRBJ1-2, with D unclear. This CDR3 is built from 12 residues. The germline V gene encodes CDR1 SGHRS and CDR2 YFSETQ. The germline V and J ends were trimmed by 2 bases and 5 bases, with 7 bases remaining between them. The chain's CDR3 is CASSFDKYGYTF. The CDR3 DNA reads TGCGCCAGCAGCTTTGACAAGTATGGCTACACCTTC.

There are many counts of this clone. CDR3 amino acids: CASSHRVSGYTF. CDR3 coding DNA: TGTGCCAGCAGCCACAGGGTAAGCGGCTACACCTTC. V and J are TRBV3-1 (or the pseudogene TRBV3-2) and TRBJ1-2; tentatively, D is TRBD1 (5 bases). The CDR3 runs to 12 residues. Trimming cost V 3 bases and J 8 bases, with 10 bases left between them. Germline-derived CDR1 and CDR2 are LGHDT and YNNKEL (reference sequence).

The V gene is TRBV29-1, the J gene TRBJ1-1; D remains ambiguous. V lost 3 bases and J lost 5, with 10 bases in between. This CDR3 spans 12 amino acids. The germline V gene encodes CDR1 SQVTM and CDR2 ANQGSEA. The CDR3 here is CSVEGIWTEAFF. As DNA, the CDR3 is TGCAGCGTTGAGGGCATTTGGACTGAAGCTTTCTTT.